This T cell receptor beta chain comes out of a study of T-cell reconstitution after alpha-beta-depleted transplantation in children. Study observations and caveats: T-cell numbers and diversity one year post-transplant derived largely from freshly generated T cells. Reportedly, only several hundred clones from non-depleted graft cells drove alpha-beta T-cell counts at about two months.

Note on this clonotype: The antigen remains unidentified.

A TCRbeta library incorporating unique molecular identifiers was prepared. TCRdb reanalysed the PCR reads using MiXCR and keeps one entry per CDR3 protein. The sample has fewer than 150,000 distinct CDR3 sequences, about 9.5% seen once. Trimming cost V 5 bases and J 4 bases, with 3 bases left between them. The CDR3 is 11 residues long. This TCR derives from a girl less than two years old who had a stem cell transplant for combined immunodeficiency, so the T cells may come from the graft donor. This sequence joins TRBV12-3 or TRBV12-4 and TRBJ1-3, with D hard to call. The sample here was PBMCs, mostly from graft donor cells, taken 180 days after TCRalphabeta/CD19-depleted stem cell transplant. CDR3 sequence reads: CASSRGNTIYF. The CDR3 coding sequence is TGTGCCAGCAGTCGAGGAAACACCATATATTTT.